The 21 T cell receptor beta chains in this list originate from one sample, sequenced in a study of T cells in localized non-small cell lung cancer (dated by TCRdb to 2019 to 2021). The library came from the immunoSEQ multiplex PCR assay. In TCRdb, the immuneACCESS table is reduced to in-frame sequences with V and J assigned. These tables do not hold every clone; where another copy was compared, an unresolved V gene accounts for under half, and the others remain unexplained. In all, the sample holds roughly 58,000 clones, and around 81% of those were seen once. The ten largest clones take up 4.7% of the sample. Sample: PBMCs, taken before any cancer treatment. These receptors were collected from a man aged 35 to 70 with stage II lung adenocarcinoma.

This clone was seen ten or more times. The chain has TRBV6-5 and TRBJ2-2, with a possible D match to TRBD2 (6 bases). CDR1 MNHEY and CDR2 SVGAGI come from the germline V gene. V shed 10 bases and J shed 7 bases, with 13 bases lying between them. The CDR3 is made up of 12 amino acids. The CDR3 coding sequence is TGTGCCACGGATAGCGGACTCGGGGAGCTGTTTTTT. Amino acid sequence: CATDSGLGELFF.

The chain has TRBV7-2 and TRBJ1-1; 7 nucleotides agree with TRBD1. There are 14 residues in the CDR3. Looked up from germline, CDR1 is SGHTA and CDR2 is FQGNSA. J was trimmed by 8 bases and V by 1 base; bases with no gene match: 7. CDR3 loop: CASSLGGQTREAFF. CDR3 nucleotide sequence: TGTGCCAGCAGCTTAGGGGGACAGACCCGAGAAGCTTTCTTT.

As DNA, the CDR3 is TGTGCCAGCAGCCCCCATCCTAGCGTACAAAGCGACGAGCAGTACTTC. It encodes CASSPHPSVQSDEQYF. The rearrangement uses TRBV9 and TRBJ2-7; possibly TRBD2 for D (6 bases). V lost 4 bases and J lost 5, with 22 bases in between. Germline V gene data show CDR1 as SGDLS and CDR2 as YYNGEE. There are 16 residues in the CDR3.

The gene calls are TRBV5-4 and TRBJ2-7, with D maybe TRBD1 (7 bases). The V gene's germline CDR1 is SGHNT and CDR2 YYREEE (reference sequence). This CDR3 spans 15 amino acids. Trimming left V 4 bases short and J 0 bases short, with 14 bases between. In DNA, the CDR3 is TGTGCCAGCAGCGCACCAGGGGGGCTCTCCTACGAGCAGTACTTC. Its translation: CASSAPGGLSYEQYF.

The chain is built from TRBV7-8 and TRBJ2-7, with TRBD1 matching 9 bases. The V segment lost 1 base and the J segment 3 bases; nucleotides outside the gene matches: 7. The germline V gene has CDR1 SGHVS and CDR2 FQNEAQ. The CDR3 covers 16 residues. The CDR3 DNA sequence: TGTGCCAGCAGCTTAGTCCCGGGACAGGGAAACTACGAGCAGTACTTC. This gives the protein CASSLVPGQGNYEQYF.

In nucleotides, the CDR3 is TGTGCCAGCAGTTACTTGCTGGGCTACGAGCAGTACTTC. Amino acids: CASSYLLGYEQYF. This chain joins TRBV6-6 and TRBJ2-7; no firm D call. CDR1 and CDR2 from the germline V gene are MNHNY and SVGAGI (reference sequence). The length of the CDR3 is 13 residues. Trimming shortened V by 1 base and J by 3 bases, and 7 bases separated the two germline ends.

This clone is a singleton in its sample. V and J are TRBV28 and TRBJ2-7; D ambiguous. CDR1 is MDHEN and CDR2 is SYDVKM in the germline V gene. Trimming cost V 4 bases and J 3 bases, with 7 bases left between them. The CDR3 is 12 amino acids. DNA for the CDR3: TGTGCCAGCAGTTCTGGGGACTACGAGCAGTACTTC. The encoded protein is CASSSGDYEQYF.

This sequence joins TRBV30 and TRBJ1-4; 7 nucleotides line up with TRBD1. This CDR3 has 14 amino acids. The V segment lost 4 bases and the J segment 7 bases; nucleotides outside the gene matches: 9. CDR1 and CDR2 (germline): GTSNPN, SVGIG (reference sequence). CDR3 in DNA: TGTGCCTGGAAAGCGACAGGGATGTCTGAAAAACTGTTTTTT. Protein product: CAWKATGMSEKLFF.

The chain is built from TRBV5-6 and TRBJ2-3; D is perhaps TRBD1 (5 bases). The germline CDR1 and CDR2 sequences are SGHDT and YYEEEE. There are 15 residues in the CDR3. V shed 3 bases and J shed 9 bases, with 20 bases lying between them. CDR3 loop: CASSSPRQGSDTQYF. For the CDR3, the DNA is TGTGCCAGCAGCTCCCCCCGGCAGGGAAGCGACACGCAGTATTTT.

The V gene is TRBV11-2, the J gene TRBJ2-7; 7 positions match TRBD1. The CDR3 contains 13 residues. The V gene's germline CDR1 is SGHAT and CDR2 FQNNGV. Trimming at V came to 5 bases and at J to 4 bases, leaving 5 bases not matched to a gene. The chain's CDR3 is CASSQTGKYEQYF. The CDR3 DNA sequence: TGTGCCAGCAGCCAGACAGGGAAATACGAGCAGTACTTC.

The CDR3 loop reads CASSPGSFQETQYF. CDR3 bases: TGTGCCAGCAGCCCGGGGTCATTCCAAGAGACCCAGTACTTC. The chain couples TRBV4-2 to TRBJ2-5; TRBD2 is a possible D gene (5 bases). Germline CDR1 reads LGHNA; CDR2 reads YNFKEQ. The CDR3 is 14 residues long. The V and J ends lost 4 bases and 1 base respectively, with 10 bases between them.

The gene calls are TRBV7-2 and TRBJ2-1; TRBD1 agrees at 10 bases. CDR1 is SGHTA and CDR2 is FQGNSA in the germline V gene. This CDR3 is 14 amino acids long. The junction had 1 base not matched to a gene; V was cut back by 2 bases and J by 6 bases. The CDR3: CASSLRTGGNEQFF. In DNA form, the CDR3 reads TGTGCCAGCAGCTTAAGGACAGGGGGCAATGAGCAGTTCTTC.

The J gene is TRBJ2-1, the V gene TRBV7-9, with 9 bases identical to TRBD1. The germline gives CDR1 SEHNR, CDR2 FQNEAQ (reference sequence). The ends lost 0 bases at V and 9 bases at J; junction bases unmatched: 6. The CDR3 runs 15 residues. CDR3: CASSLAGGTGFEQFF. In DNA, the CDR3 is TGTGCCAGCAGCTTAGCTGGGGGGACAGGGTTTGAGCAGTTCTTC. Looking up the rest from reference TRBV7-9 and TRBJ2-1 gives the full variable domain: DTGVSQNPRHKITKRGQNVTFRCDPISEHNRLYWYRQTLGQGPEFLTYFQNEAQLEKSRLLSDRFSAERPKGSFSTLEIQRTEQGDSAMYLCASSLAGGTGFEQFFGPGTRLTVL.

The gene calls are TRBV14 and TRBJ1-2; TRBD1 agrees at 8 bases. The CDR3 has 15 amino acids. Germline V gives CDR1 SGHDN, CDR2 FVKESK. V was clipped by 2 bases and J by 4 bases; unmatched bases: 6. CDR3 sequence (DNA): TGTGCCAGCAGCCAATCCGGACAGGGCGCCTATGGCTACACCTTC. Amino acids: CASSQSGQGAYGYTF. Together with reference TRBV14 and TRBJ1-2, the CDR3 gives the full variable domain: EAGVTQFPSHSVIEKGQTVTLRCDPISGHDNLYWYRRVMGKEIKFLLHFVKESKQDESGMPNNRFLAERTGGTYSTLKVQPAELEDSGVYFCASSQSGQGAYGYTFGSGTRLTVV.

J is TRBJ2-1 and V is TRBV25-1, with D hard to call. The germline V and J ends were trimmed by 4 bases and 1 base, with 5 bases remaining between them. CDR1 is MGHDK and CDR2 is SYGVNS in the germline V gene. The CDR3 spans 13 residues. The CDR3 DNA sequence: TGTGCCAGCAGTGGCAATTCCTACAATGAGCAGTTCTTC. Translated: CASSGNSYNEQFF.

This chain joins TRBV19 and TRBJ2-5, with no clear D. The V and J ends lost 10 bases and 1 base respectively, with 7 bases between them. The CDR3 is made up of 11 amino acids. Germline lookup yields CDR1 LNHDA and CDR2 SQIVND (reference sequence). CDR3 DNA sequence: TGTGCCACCCTGTTCCAAGAGACCCAGTACTTC. Amino acids: CATLFQETQYF.

The chain joins TRBV6-5 to TRBJ1-1; 7 nucleotides match TRBD1. Germline V gene lookup returns CDR1 MNHEY and CDR2 SVGAGI. V dropped 7 bases and J dropped 1; count of bases not matched to a gene: 9. The CDR3 extends over 15 amino acids. For the CDR3, the DNA is TGTGCCAGCATCCTTGGGCAGGGGGAGAACACTGAAGCTTTCTTT. It is translated as CASILGQGENTEAFF.

The rearrangement uses TRBV9 and TRBJ2-2, with D hard to call. The V end lost 0 bases, the J end lost 6 bases, and 6 bases lay between the germline ends. The CDR3 contains 13 residues. Germline CDR1 reads SGDLS; CDR2 reads YYNGEE. The CDR3 DNA reads as TGTGCCAGCAGCGTAGGGGTGGCCGGGGAGCTGTTTTTT. Its protein product is CASSVGVAGELFF.

The chain employs TRBV4-2 and TRBJ2-1, with D possibly matching TRBD2 (6 bases). Trimming shortened V by 1 base and J by 4 bases, and 14 bases separated the two germline ends. CDR1 and CDR2 from the germline V gene are LGHNA and YNFKEQ. This CDR3 has 16 residues. CDR3 bases: TGTGCCAGCAGCCAAGCAACTAGCCGGGAATACAATGAGCAGTTCTTC. This codes for CASSQATSREYNEQFF.

The J gene is TRBJ2-2, the V gene TRBV10-3; 7 bases line up with TRBD1. Germline V lookup: CDR1 ENHRY, CDR2 SYGVKD. The CDR3 totals 12 residues. With V trimmed by 6 bases and J by 7 bases, 2 bases remained unmatched. The CDR3 sequence is CAISGTDGELFF. As DNA, the CDR3 is TGTGCCATCAGCGGGACAGACGGGGAGCTGTTTTTT.

This clone was observed once. The chain combines TRBV11-3 with TRBJ2-3; tentatively, D is TRBD2 (5 bases). Per germline, CDR1 SGHNT and CDR2 YENEEA. This CDR3 is built from 14 residues. Trimming took 2 bases from V and 8 from J, leaving 14 bases between them. CDR3 loop: CASSLPLGSITQYF. The DNA for the CDR3 is TGTGCCAGCAGCTTACCCCTGGGGAGTATTACGCAGTATTTT.